Listed below are T cell receptor beta chains from one sample, sequenced in a study of T cell repertoires in cytomegalovirus infection. TCRdb re-derived calls from the reads in MiXCR, one entry per CDR3 protein. Of 200,000 to 250,000 distinct CDR3 sequences listed, 10% to 15% are singletons. Sequencing was performed on PBMCs. These receptors were obtained from a human donor in good health (CMV status not recorded). Some clones in this sample may be carry-over from other donors' samples. The CDR3 runs from the conserved cysteine through the conserved F or W. Size values are once, few and many counts, or a class for expanded clones, and some rows have none.

v_gene: TRBV4-2; abundance: few; CDR3aa: CASSQDMKSGRNGEQYF
v_gene: TRBV30; abundance: few; CDR3aa: CAWSQGVVGQPQHF
v_gene: TRBV12-3/TRBV12-4; abundance: many; CDR3aa: CASSSRGGMTGKAFF
v_gene: TRBV11-3; abundance: many; CDR3aa: CASSPRLAAQETQYF
v_gene: TRBV6-2/TRBV6-3; abundance: many; CDR3aa: CASSYSNVNNEQFF
v_gene: TRBV3-1; abundance: NA; CDR3aa: CASSYGTPTEAFF
v_gene: TRBV14; abundance: NA; CDR3aa: CASSQDTGIEAFF
v_gene: TRBV6-2/TRBV6-3; abundance: many; CDR3aa: CASSYFGASNQPQHF
v_gene: TRBV7-2; abundance: many; CDR3aa: CASSPRTGLGNTIYF
v_gene: TRBV2; abundance: NA; CDR3aa: CATRDSASSYNEQFF
v_gene: TRBV7-2; abundance: many; CDR3aa: CASSSDIPNYGELFF
v_gene: TRBV7-3; abundance: many; CDR3aa: CASSPVGGADTQYF
v_gene: TRBV6-1; abundance: many; CDR3aa: CASKTSGNYEQYF
v_gene: TRBV7-2; abundance: many; CDR3aa: CASSSGLAFSTDTQYF
v_gene: TRBV7-2; abundance: many; CDR3aa: CASSFAVETQYF
v_gene: TRBV4-2; abundance: NA; CDR3aa: CASSQDPGREGNQPQHF
v_gene: TRBV7-3; abundance: many; CDR3aa: CASSLEGTSGSPLHF
v_gene: TRBV5-1; abundance: many; CDR3aa: CASSSLTGVNTEAFF
v_gene: TRBV5-4; abundance: few; CDR3aa: CASSGIGRGSTDTQYF